The entry below describes one T cell receptor (beta chain). The sample originates from a study of shared clonotypes between healthy human individuals. Study background: Per donor, CD8 memory used one plate, CD8 naive used two, CD4 memory used three and CD4 naive used three.

Genomic DNA (from each subset) was split evenly across several immunoSEQ plates. The table came from immunoSEQ multiplex PCR; TCRdb's copy has only in-frame clones and leaves some out. The sample has approximately 1.4 million clones, 95% to 99% seen once. V lost 7 bases to trimming and J lost 0 bases, with 19 bases between them. Germline lookup yields CDR1 PRHDT and CDR2 FYEKMQ (reference sequence). The CDR3 is made up of 18 amino acids. Healthy HIV-negative adults without recent acute infections or vaccinations served as donors. The J gene is TRBJ2-6, the V gene TRBV13; D is unresolved. Material for sequencing was naive CD4+ T cells sorted from blood. Noted subset: CD45RA+ positively selected. The sequence came from a man aged 30 to 39 in good health. CDR3 residues: CASTTYERIASGANVLTF. The CDR3 coding sequence is TGTGCCAGCACCACCTATGAGAGAATCGCCTCTGGGGCCAACGTCCTGACTTTC. The entire variable domain, with the rest obtained from reference TRBV13 and TRBJ2-6, is as follows: AAGVIQSPRHLIKEKRETATLKCYPIPRHDTVYWYQQGPGQDPQFLISFYEKMQSDKGSIPDRFSAQQFSDYHSELNMSSLELGDSALYFCASTTYERIASGANVLTFGAGSRLTVL.